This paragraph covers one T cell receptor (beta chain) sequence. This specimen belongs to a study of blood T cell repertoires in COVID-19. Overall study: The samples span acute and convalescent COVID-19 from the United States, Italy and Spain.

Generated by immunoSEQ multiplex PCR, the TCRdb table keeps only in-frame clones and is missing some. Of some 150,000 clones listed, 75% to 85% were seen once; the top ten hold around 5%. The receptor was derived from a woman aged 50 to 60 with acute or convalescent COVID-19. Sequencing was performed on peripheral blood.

In DNA form, the CDR3 reads TGCGCCAGCAGCCGCGGGGGGTCAGGCAATCAGCCCCAGCATTTT. It specifies CASSRGGSGNQPQHF. The chain has TRBV4-3 and TRBJ1-5; the D gene is possibly TRBD1 (5 bases). The V gene lost 4 bases and the J gene lost 2 bases, with 12 bases spanning the gap. Germline V CDR1 and CDR2: LGHNA, YSLEER. CDR3 size: 15 residues.